A selection of T cell receptor beta chains follows, all from one sample in a study of cytomegalovirus exposure and HLA in healthy donors. Only in-frame clones appear in the TCRdb table, and some are missing; sequencing was by immunoSEQ multiplex PCR. The sample records about 56,000 clones, about 95% being singletons. The sequencing sample was made of PBMCs. These receptors all stem from a woman aged 18-29 years in good health and CMV-seronegative. The CDR3 runs from the conserved cysteine through the conserved F or W. D genes are given only for firm matches. Clone size is not always given. Where it is, it says once, few, many or a class for expanded clones.

v_call,d_call,clone_size,j_call,cdr3_nt,cdr3_aa
TRBV5-4,.,.,TRBJ1-2,TGTGCCAGCAGCTTAAGTTCGAGCAGGTCCTATGGCTACACCTTC,CASSLSSSRSYGYTF
TRBV7-3,.,.,TRBJ1-2,TGTGCCAGCAGCGCCACAGGGACCTATGGCTACACCTTC,CASSATGTYGYTF
TRBV18,.,.,TRBJ1-2,TGTGCCAGCTCACCGAGGAGGCAGCCTAACTATGGCTACACCTTC,CASSPRRQPNYGYTF
TRBV5-1,TRBD2,.,TRBJ2-3,TGCGCCAGCAGCTCGGGACTAGCGATCCGCACAGATACGCAGTATTTT,CASSSGLAIRTDTQYF
TRBV7-6,TRBD2,.,TRBJ2-7,TGTGCCAGCAGCTTAAACGGCAGGGCGGGAGACGAGCAGTACTTC,CASSLNGRAGDEQYF
TRBV9,TRBD1,.,TRBJ1-2,TGTGCCAGCAGCGTAGCAGGCCAGGGGGTGGGTTATGGCTACACCTTC,CASSVAGQGVGYGYTF
TRBV29-1,TRBD2,once,TRBJ2-1,TGCAGCGTAGAGACTAGCGGGCGACTTCTTGAGCAGTTCTTC,CSVETSGRLLEQFF
TRBV5-6,.,.,TRBJ2-5,TGTGCCAGCAGCTGGGGTCTAGCGCGCGGGGAGACCCAGTACTTC,CASSWGLARGETQYF
TRBV28,.,once,TRBJ1-5,TGTGCCAGCAGTTTAGCGGCCCGCCTCCCGCATTTT,CASSLAARLPHF
TRBV7-3,TRBD1,.,TRBJ2-2,TGTGCCAGCAGCCCTCGGGACAGGGGCACCGGGGAGCTGTTTTTT,CASSPRDRGTGELFF
TRBV4-1,.,.,TRBJ1-1,TGCGCCAGCAGCCGGAGTTTCTGGGGGCCTGAAGCTTTCTTT,CASSRSFWGPEAFF
TRBV7-2,TRBD1,.,TRBJ2-3,TGTGCCAGCAGGGGGGGGACAGGGGGTGCTACGCAGTATTTT,CASRGGTGGATQYF
TRBV2,.,.,TRBJ2-5,TGTGCCAGCAAATCCGGCGGACAAGAGACCCAGTACTTC,CASKSGGQETQYF
TRBV7-2,.,.,TRBJ2-7,TGTGCCAGCAGCTTAGGGGGGGGGCCTTCCTCCTACGAGCAGTACTTC,CASSLGGGPSSYEQYF
TRBV29-1,.,.,TRBJ2-3,TGCAGCGTTCGACAGGACAGCACAGATACGCAGTATTTT,CSVRQDSTDTQYF
TRBV6-5,.,.,TRBJ1-2,TGTGCCAGCAGCAATTGGCCAGGGGACGCCTATGGCTACGCCTTC,CASSNWPGDAYGYAF
TRBV7-3,TRBD1,.,TRBJ1-1,TGTGCCAGCAGCCCGGGACAGCTGAACACTGAAGCTTTCTTT,CASSPGQLNTEAFF
TRBV6-5,TRBD2,.,TRBJ2-1,TGTGCCAGCAGCCGCCGACTAGCGGGGGGCTATGAGCAGTTCTTC,CASSRRLAGGYEQFF
TRBV7-8,TRBD2,.,TRBJ2-7,TGTGCCAGCAGCTTACAACTAGCGAGAGATTCCTACGAGCAGTACTTC,CASSLQLARDSYEQYF
TRBV4-3,.,.,TRBJ2-3,TGCGCCAGCAGCCAAGTAGGGCCCCCGGGGGCAGATACGCAGTATTTT,CASSQVGPPGADTQYF
TRBV19,.,once,TRBJ1-1,TGTGCCAGTAGTACCGTACCACCGGGACAAAAGAACACTGAAGCTTTCTTT,CASSTVPPGQKNTEAFF
TRBV7-8,TRBD1,.,TRBJ1-6,TGTGCCAGCAGCTTAACGCCCAGGGGGGATTCACCCCTCCACTTT,CASSLTPRGDSPLHF
TRBV5-1,TRBD1,.,TRBJ1-5,TGCGCCAGCAGCTTGGGGGAGACAGGGGGCCTGGTTAGCAATCAGCCCCAGCATTTT,CASSLGETGGLVSNQPQHF
TRBV13,.,.,TRBJ2-7,TGTGCCAGCAGCTTATCGCGGGGAGCCTACGAGCAGTACTTC,CASSLSRGAYEQYF
TRBV5-1,.,.,TRBJ2-3,TGCGCCAGCAGCCCCAGGGGTAGTGGGGGCACAGATACGCAGTATTTT,CASSPRGSGGTDTQYF
TRBV6-6,.,.,TRBJ1-1,TGTGCCAGCAGTTACTCGGCCGGGGTTCCTGAAGCTTTCTTT,CASSYSAGVPEAFF
TRBV30,TRBD1,.,TRBJ1-4,TGTGCCTGGAGCGGGATCCGGGACAGGGGGCGAGGTGAAAAACTGTTTTTT,CAWSGIRDRGRGEKLFF
TRBV5-6,TRBD1,.,TRBJ2-7,TGTGCCAGCAGCTTGAGGGGACAGGGGACCGGCGAGCAGTACTTC,CASSLRGQGTGEQYF
TRBV6-5,.,.,TRBJ1-5,TGTGCCAGCAGTTACTCGATGGTGGCTCAGCCCCAGCATTTT,CASSYSMVAQPQHF
TRBV7-2,TRBD1,.,TRBJ1-5,TGTGCCAGCAGCCCAACCGGGACAGGGTTTATCAGGGGCAATCAGCCCCAGCATTTT,CASSPTGTGFIRGNQPQHF
TRBV7-2,TRBD2,.,TRBJ2-5,TGTGCCAGCAGCAGCACCGGGACTAGCGGGGGGCCGAGGGGGGAGACCCAGTACTTC,CASSSTGTSGGPRGETQYF
TRBV6-5,TRBD2,.,TRBJ2-1,TGTGCCAGCATCGGGGCGGGAGGTGGGTACAATGAGCAGTTCTTC,CASIGAGGGYNEQFF
TRBV4-3,.,once,TRBJ2-7,TGCGCCAGCAGCCAAGGCGGTGGGGGCGTCCGGGGCACCTCCTACGAGCAGTACTTC,CASSQGGGGVRGTSYEQYF
TRBV28,.,.,TRBJ2-7,TGTGCCAGCACCCCGGAGGAGATTTCCCCTCCCTACGAGCAGTACTTC,CASTPEEISPPYEQYF
TRBV9,TRBD2,.,TRBJ2-1,TGTGCCAGCAGCGTCGGTAGCGGGACGCGCCAGCTGGGGTACAATGAGCAGTTCTTC,CASSVGSGTRQLGYNEQFF
TRBV7-9,TRBD2,.,TRBJ2-1,TGTGCCAGCAGCCCCCGGGGGGAGTCCTACAATGAGCAGTTCTTC,CASSPRGESYNEQFF
TRBV30,TRBD1,.,TRBJ1-5,TGTGCCTGGACGAGCAGGGGGACCAATCAGCCCCAGCATTTT,CAWTSRGTNQPQHF
TRBV7-2,TRBD2,.,TRBJ2-1,TGTGCCAGCAGCGTCAGCGGGGGGCCCTCCTACAATGAGCAGTTCTTC,CASSVSGGPSYNEQFF
TRBV9,TRBD1,once,TRBJ2-2,TGTGCCAGCAGCGTAGTAGGGACAGGGGCCGGCGGGGAGCTGTTTTTT,CASSVVGTGAGGELFF
TRBV18,.,.,TRBJ2-7,TGTGCCAGCTCACGTTCAGGGGTGAACGAGCAGTACTTC,CASSRSGVNEQYF
TRBV7-2,.,.,TRBJ2-3,TGTGCCAGCAGCCCCGACGTGGGCCAGTATTTT,CASSPDVGQYF
TRBV28,TRBD2,.,TRBJ2-5,TGTGCCAGCAGTTTCCGGCGGGGGGGCCTGGAGACCCAGTACTTC,CASSFRRGGLETQYF
TRBV10-3,.,.,TRBJ1-5,TGTGCCATCAGGTCGGTGGGCCCGAATCAGCCCCAGCATTTT,CAIRSVGPNQPQHF
TRBV5-1,.,.,TRBJ2-7,TGCGCCAGCAGCCAAGACAATACCTACGAGCAGTACTTC,CASSQDNTYEQYF
TRBV7-3,.,once,TRBJ2-7,TGTGCCAGCAGCTTAGGGCGCAGGGGTTTCGACGAGCAGTACTTC,CASSLGRRGFDEQYF
TRBV27,.,.,TRBJ2-3,TGTGCCAGCAGTCCCCCCTCTAGCACAGATACGCAGTATTTT,CASSPPSSTDTQYF
TRBV27,TRBD1,.,TRBJ1-3,TGTGCCAGCAGCCGAACAGGGGCAGGAAACACCATATATTTT,CASSRTGAGNTIYF
TRBV5-1,TRBD1,.,TRBJ2-7,TGCGCCAGCAGCTTTGCAGGGGGCTACGAGCAGTACTTC,CASSFAGGYEQYF
TRBV7-3,.,.,TRBJ1-2,TGTGCCAGCAGCTTTCTGCAGGTCGATGGCTACACCTTC,CASSFLQVDGYTF
TRBV10-3,TRBD2,.,TRBJ2-1,TGTGCCATCGGTCCACTAGCGGGACACAATGAGCAGTTCTTC,CAIGPLAGHNEQFF